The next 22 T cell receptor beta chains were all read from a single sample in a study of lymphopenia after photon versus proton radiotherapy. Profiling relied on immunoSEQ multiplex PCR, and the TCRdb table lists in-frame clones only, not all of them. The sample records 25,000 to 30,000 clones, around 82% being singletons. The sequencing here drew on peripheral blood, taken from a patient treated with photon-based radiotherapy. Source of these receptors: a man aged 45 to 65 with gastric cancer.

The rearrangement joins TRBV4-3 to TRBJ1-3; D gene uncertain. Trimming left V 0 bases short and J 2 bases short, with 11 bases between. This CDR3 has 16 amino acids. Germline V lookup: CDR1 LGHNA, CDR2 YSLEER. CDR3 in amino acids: CASSQEATFTGNTIYF. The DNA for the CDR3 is TGCGCCAGCAGCCAAGAGGCCACATTTACTGGAAACACCATATATTTT.

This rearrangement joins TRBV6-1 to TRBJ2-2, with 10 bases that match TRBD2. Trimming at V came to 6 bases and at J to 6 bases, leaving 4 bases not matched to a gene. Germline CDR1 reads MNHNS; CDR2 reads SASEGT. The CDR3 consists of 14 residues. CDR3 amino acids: CASRLAGLSGELFF. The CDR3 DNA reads TGTGCCAGCAGACTAGCGGGGCTTTCCGGGGAGCTGTTTTTT.

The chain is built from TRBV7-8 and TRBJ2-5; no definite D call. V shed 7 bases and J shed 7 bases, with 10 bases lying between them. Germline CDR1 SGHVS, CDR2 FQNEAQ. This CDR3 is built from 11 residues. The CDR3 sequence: CASIRVGTQYF. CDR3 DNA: TGTGCCAGCATTCGAGTTGGGACCCAGTACTTC.

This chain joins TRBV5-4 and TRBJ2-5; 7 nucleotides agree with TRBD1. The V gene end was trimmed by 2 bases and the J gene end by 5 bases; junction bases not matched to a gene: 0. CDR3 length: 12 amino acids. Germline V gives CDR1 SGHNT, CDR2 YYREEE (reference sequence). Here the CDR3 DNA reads TGTGCCAGCAGCTTACAGGGGGAGACCCAGTACTTC. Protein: CASSLQGETQYF.

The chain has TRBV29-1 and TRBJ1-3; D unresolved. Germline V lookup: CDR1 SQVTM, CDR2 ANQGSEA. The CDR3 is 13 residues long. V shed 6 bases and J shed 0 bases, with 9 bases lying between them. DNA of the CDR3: TGCAGCGTCCAGGAAAGCTCTGGAAACACCATATATTTT. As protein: CSVQESSGNTIYF.

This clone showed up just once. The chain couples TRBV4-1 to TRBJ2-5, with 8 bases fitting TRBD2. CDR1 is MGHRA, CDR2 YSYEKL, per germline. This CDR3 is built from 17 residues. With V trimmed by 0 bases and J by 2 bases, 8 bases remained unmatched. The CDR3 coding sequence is TGCGCCAGCAGCCAAGATCATCGGGCTAGCGGGCAAGAGACCCAGTACTTC. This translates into CASSQDHRASGQETQYF.

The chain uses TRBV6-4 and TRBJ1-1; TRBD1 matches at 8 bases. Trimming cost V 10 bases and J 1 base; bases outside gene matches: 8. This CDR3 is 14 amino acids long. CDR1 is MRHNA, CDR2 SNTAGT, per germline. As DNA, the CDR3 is TGTGCCATCCTGCAAGGGACAGGGAACACTGAAGCTTTCTTT. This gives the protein CAILQGTGNTEAFF.

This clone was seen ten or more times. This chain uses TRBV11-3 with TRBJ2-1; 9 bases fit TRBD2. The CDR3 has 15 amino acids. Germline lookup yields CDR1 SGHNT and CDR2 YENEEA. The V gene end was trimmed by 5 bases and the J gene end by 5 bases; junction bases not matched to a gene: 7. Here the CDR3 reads CASSRGGASNNEQFF. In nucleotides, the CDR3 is TGTGCCAGCAGCCGCGGGGGGGCCTCTAACAATGAGCAGTTCTTC.

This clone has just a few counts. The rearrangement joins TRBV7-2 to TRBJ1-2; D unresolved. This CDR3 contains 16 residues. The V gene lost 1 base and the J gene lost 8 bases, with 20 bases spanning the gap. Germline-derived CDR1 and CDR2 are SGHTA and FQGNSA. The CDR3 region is CASSLGLRRPTRGYTF. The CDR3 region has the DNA TGTGCCAGCAGCTTAGGGCTCCGCAGGCCCACCCGGGGCTACACCTTC.

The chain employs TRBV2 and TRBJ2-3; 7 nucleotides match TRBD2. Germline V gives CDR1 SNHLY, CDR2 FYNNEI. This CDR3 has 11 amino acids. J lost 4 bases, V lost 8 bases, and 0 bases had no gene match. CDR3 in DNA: TGTGCCAGCGCGGGGGCAGATACGCAGTATTTT. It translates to CASAGADTQYF.

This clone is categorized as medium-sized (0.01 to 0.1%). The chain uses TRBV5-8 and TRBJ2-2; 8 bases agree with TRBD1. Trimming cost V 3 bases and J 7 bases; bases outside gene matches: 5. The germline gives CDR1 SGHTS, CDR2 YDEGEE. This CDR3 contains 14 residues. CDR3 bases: TGTGCCAGCAGCTCCGGACAGGGATTCGGGGAGCTGTTTTTT. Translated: CASSSGQGFGELFF. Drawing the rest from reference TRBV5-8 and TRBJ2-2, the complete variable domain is EAGVTQSPTHLIKTRGQQATLRCSPISGHTSVYWYQQALGLGLQFLLWYDEGEERNRGNFPPRFSGRQFPNYSSELNVNALELEDSALYLCASSSGQGFGELFFGEGSRLTVL.

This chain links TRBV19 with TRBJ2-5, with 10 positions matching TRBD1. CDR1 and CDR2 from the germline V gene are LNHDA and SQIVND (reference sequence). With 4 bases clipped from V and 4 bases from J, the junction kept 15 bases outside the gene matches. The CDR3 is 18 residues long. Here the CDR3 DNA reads TGTGCCAGTAGTACCCTCGGGACAGGGGTCGCGAGGGGAGAGACCCAGTACTTC. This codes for CASSTLGTGVARGETQYF.

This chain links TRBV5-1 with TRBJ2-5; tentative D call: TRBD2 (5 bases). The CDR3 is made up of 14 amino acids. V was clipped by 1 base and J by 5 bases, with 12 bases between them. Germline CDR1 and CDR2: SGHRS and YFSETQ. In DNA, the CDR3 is TGCGCCAGCAGCTTGACTCCGGGAAAGGAGACCCAGTACTTC. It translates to CASSLTPGKETQYF.

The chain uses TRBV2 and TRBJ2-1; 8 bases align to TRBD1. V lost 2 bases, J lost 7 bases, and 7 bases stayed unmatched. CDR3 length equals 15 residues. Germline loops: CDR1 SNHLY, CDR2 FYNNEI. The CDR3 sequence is CASSEIGTGTNEQFF. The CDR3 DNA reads TGTGCCAGCAGTGAAATTGGGACAGGTACAAATGAGCAGTTCTTC.

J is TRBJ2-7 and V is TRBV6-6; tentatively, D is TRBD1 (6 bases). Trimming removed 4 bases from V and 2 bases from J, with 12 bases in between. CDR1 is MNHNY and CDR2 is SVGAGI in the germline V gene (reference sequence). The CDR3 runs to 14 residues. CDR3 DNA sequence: TGTGCCAGCAGTTCGACAGGAGCAACCTACGAGCAGTACTTC. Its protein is CASSSTGATYEQYF.

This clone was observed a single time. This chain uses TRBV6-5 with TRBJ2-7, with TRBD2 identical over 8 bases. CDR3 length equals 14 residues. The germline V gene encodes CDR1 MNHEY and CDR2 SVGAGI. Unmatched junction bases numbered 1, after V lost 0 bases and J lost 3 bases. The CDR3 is CASSYSSGGYEQYF. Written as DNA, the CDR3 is TGTGCCAGCAGTTACTCAAGCGGGGGCTACGAGCAGTACTTC.

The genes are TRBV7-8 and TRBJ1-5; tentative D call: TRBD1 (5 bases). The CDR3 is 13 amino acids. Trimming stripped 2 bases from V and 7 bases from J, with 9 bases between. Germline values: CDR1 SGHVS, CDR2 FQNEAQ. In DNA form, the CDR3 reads TGTGCCAGCAGCTTACAGGGTGGCCAGCCCCAGCATTTT. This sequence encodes CASSLQGGQPQHF.

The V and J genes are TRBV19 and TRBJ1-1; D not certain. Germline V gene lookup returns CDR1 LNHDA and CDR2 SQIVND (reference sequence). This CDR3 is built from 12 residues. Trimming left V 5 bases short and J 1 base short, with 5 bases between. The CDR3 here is CASSSANTEAFF. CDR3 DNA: TGTGCCAGTAGTTCAGCGAACACTGAAGCTTTCTTT.

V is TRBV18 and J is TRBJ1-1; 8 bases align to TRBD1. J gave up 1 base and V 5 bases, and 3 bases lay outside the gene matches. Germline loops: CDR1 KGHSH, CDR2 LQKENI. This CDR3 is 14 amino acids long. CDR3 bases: TGTGCCAGCTCAAGAACAGGGGGGAACACTGAAGCTTTCTTT. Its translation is CASSRTGGNTEAFF.

The CDR3: CASSIEARGLSQHF. As DNA, the CDR3 is TGTGCCAGTAGTATAGAGGCCCGGGGATTGTCCCAGCATTTT. V and J are TRBV19 and TRBJ1-5; D ambiguous. This CDR3 is 14 amino acids long. Trimming cost V 0 bases and J 11 bases, with 14 bases left between them. Germline CDR1 and CDR2: LNHDA and SQIVND (reference sequence).

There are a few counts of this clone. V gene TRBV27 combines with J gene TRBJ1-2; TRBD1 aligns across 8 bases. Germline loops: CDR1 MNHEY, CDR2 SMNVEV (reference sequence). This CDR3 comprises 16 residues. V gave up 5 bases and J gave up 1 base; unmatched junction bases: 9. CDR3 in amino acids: CASSVRGDRINYGYTF. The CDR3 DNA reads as TGTGCCAGCAGTGTTCGGGGGGACAGGATTAACTATGGCTACACCTTC.

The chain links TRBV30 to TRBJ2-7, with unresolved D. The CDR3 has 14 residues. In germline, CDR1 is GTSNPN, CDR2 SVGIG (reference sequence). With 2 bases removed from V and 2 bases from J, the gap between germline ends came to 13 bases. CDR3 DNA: TGTGCCTGGAGTCGATCCGGCAGCCCCTACGAGCAGTACTTC. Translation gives CAWSRSGSPYEQYF.